The present T cell receptor (beta chain) was sequenced within a study of blood T cell repertoires in COVID-19. Study-level information: Material from acute and convalescent COVID-19 was sourced from the United States, Italy and Spain. Sources were T cells, B-cell-depleted T cells, or PBMCs; the material itself was cDNA or gDNA.

CDR1 LNHNV and CDR2 YYDKDF come from the germline V gene (reference sequence). V was clipped by 3 bases and J by 8 bases; unmatched bases: 7. CDR3 size: 15 residues. Original handling: Cell counts per sample came from amplifying reference gene primers. Profiling relied on immunoSEQ multiplex PCR, and the TCRdb table lists in-frame clones only, not all of them. V and J calls and clone size follow that table, whereas D and trimming were derived from the DNA. The sample shows 120,000 to 150,000 clones, over 75% of them seen only once. V is TRBV15 and J is TRBJ2-1, with TRBD2 identical over 10 bases. The sequenced material came from peripheral blood. The TCR originated in a woman in her sixties or seventies with COVID-19, enrolled during active disease. CDR3 sequence reads: CATSRTGTSDDEQFF. CDR3 coding DNA: TGTGCCACCAGCAGGACCGGGACTAGCGACGATGAGCAGTTCTTC.